Detailed here is one T cell receptor (beta chain). This entry is derived from a study of blood T cell repertoires in COVID-19. Study information: The cDNA or gDNA used as material had been derived from T cells, B-cell-depleted T cells, or PBMCs.

In the source study's methods: Nucleated cell number was recorded as an estimate derived from reference gene primer amplification. Here immunoSEQ multiplex PCR was the method, and the copy in TCRdb shows in-frame clones only, minus some. That table gives V, J and clone size, and the DNA gave D and trimming. The table includes 150,000 or so clones, around nine tenths detected once. CDR1 is KGHSH and CDR2 is LQKENI in the germline V gene. The CDR3 length is 14 residues. V dropped 8 bases and J dropped 5; count of bases not matched to a gene: 10. V gene TRBV18 combines with J gene TRBJ2-7; the match to TRBD1 covers 9 bases. The sequence was obtained from a human donor in a cohort sampled during active COVID-19. Sequenced sample: peripheral blood. Here the CDR3 DNA reads TGTGCCAGCGCCCTAGGACAGGGGCTCGACGAGCAGTACTTC. Translating gives CASALGQGLDEQYF.